Shown below are 17 T cell receptor beta chains from a single sample sequenced in a study of spatial heterogeneity in lung cancer. Via MiXCR, TCRdb re-called the 5' RACE reads, giving one row per CDR3 protein. The table includes roughly 26,000 distinct CDR3 sequences, 4.5% to 7.5% detected once. Described time point: blood at routine non-recurrence follow-up after resection. Sequencing of whole RNA from tumor, nontumor lung or frozen PBMC involved no sorting. Sequenced material: PBMCs, taken at follow-up. The receptor source for this set is a male donor with early-stage non-small cell lung cancer.

This clonotype was seen more than once but under ten times. The chain combines TRBV11-2 with TRBJ2-2; D is uncertain. This CDR3 has 14 residues. CDR1 is SGHAT and CDR2 is FQNNGV in the germline V gene. The V end lost 4 bases, the J end lost 5 bases, and 11 bases lay between the germline ends. The CDR3 DNA reads as TGTGCCAGCAGCTCGGGTCTTAGGACCGGGGAGCTGTTTTTT. This codes for CASSSGLRTGELFF. Together with reference TRBV11-2 and TRBJ2-2, the CDR3 gives the full variable domain: EAGVAQSPRYKIIEKRQSVAFWCNPISGHATLYWYQQILGQGPKLLIQFQNNGVVDDSQLPKDRFSAERLKGVDSTLKIQPAKLEDSAVYLCASSSGLRTGELFFGEGSRLTVL.

Many counts were recorded for this clonotype. V and J are TRBV7-3 and TRBJ2-3, with 11 bases aligning to TRBD2. The CDR3 contains 16 residues. After removal of 2 bases from V and 4 bases from J, the junction contained 5 bases not matched to a gene. Germline V gene sequence: CDR1 SGHTA, CDR2 FQGTGA. CDR3 sequence: CASSLRLTSGADTQYF. The CDR3 nucleotides read TGTGCCAGCAGCTTACGGCTGACTAGCGGGGCAGATACGCAGTATTTT.

At least ten counts were recorded for this clonotype. This rearrangement joins TRBV7-9 to TRBJ2-1, with 9 bases identical to TRBD2. Per the germline V gene, CDR1 is SEHNR and CDR2 is FQNEAQ (reference sequence). The CDR3 consists of 14 residues. V was pared by 3 bases and J by 5 bases, with 2 bases of the junction left unmatched. CDR3 nucleotide sequence: TGTGCCAGCAGCTTTGTAGCGGGGGACAATGAGCAGTTCTTC. Amino acids: CASSFVAGDNEQFF.

This clonotype was found many times. The chain couples TRBV4-2 to TRBJ2-3; D possibly corresponds to TRBD2 (6 bases). Trimming left V 1 base short and J 2 bases short, with 13 bases between. This CDR3 is 16 amino acids long. CDR1 is LGHNA and CDR2 is YNFKEQ in the germline V gene. The CDR3 reads CASSQGVAVLTDTQYF. CDR3 nucleotides: TGTGCCAGCAGCCAAGGGGTAGCGGTTCTCACAGATACGCAGTATTTT.

Ten or more counts support this clonotype. This sequence joins TRBV5-1 and TRBJ1-2; 8 bases are a match to TRBD1. CDR1 is SGHRS, CDR2 YFSETQ, per germline. V shed 3 bases and J 2 bases; nucleotides not matched to a gene: 6. The CDR3 is 15 amino acids. The CDR3, as DNA: TGCGCCAGCAGCTCTGGACAGGGATCCAACTATGGCTACACCTTC. Translation gives CASSSGQGSNYGYTF.

This clonotype has ten or more counts. The chain couples TRBV9 to TRBJ1-2; a possible D gene is TRBD1 (6 bases). CDR1 is SGDLS and CDR2 is YYNGEE in the germline V gene. The V end lost 0 bases, the J end lost 5 bases, and 11 bases lay between the germline ends. The length of the CDR3 is 14 residues. The CDR3 coding sequence is TGTGCCAGCAGCGTAGGCCAACAGGGATATGGCTACACCTTC. This gives the protein CASSVGQQGYGYTF.

This clonotype was detected many times. The rearrangement uses TRBV4-1 and TRBJ2-3, with 7 positions matching TRBD2. The CDR3 consists of 15 residues. The V and J ends lost 3 bases and 0 bases, in that order; junction bases with no gene match: 3. CDR1 is MGHRA and CDR2 is YSYEKL in the germline V gene. As DNA, the CDR3 is TGCGCCAGCAGCCAGCGGGAGTCCAGCACAGATACGCAGTATTTT. It specifies CASSQRESSTDTQYF.

The J gene is TRBJ2-5, the V gene TRBV23-1; 8 nucleotides align to TRBD1. TRBV23-1 is noted as an ORF with a role that remains uncertain. J gave up 1 base and V 11 bases, and 9 bases lay outside the gene matches. The CDR3 runs 14 residues. CDR3 loop: CALQGQAPQETQYF. In DNA form, the CDR3 reads TGCGCCTTACAGGGACAGGCCCCCCAAGAGACCCAGTACTTC.

The sample holds many counts of this clonotype. This chain joins TRBV30 and TRBJ2-3, with D perhaps TRBD1 (5 bases). V lost 4 bases and J 0 bases, leaving 11 bases between the germline ends. The CDR3 sequence is 14 residues long. Germline values: CDR1 GTSNPN, CDR2 SVGIG (reference sequence). CDR3 loop: CAWKTDTSTDTQYF. The DNA of the CDR3 is TGTGCCTGGAAGACAGATACTAGCACAGATACGCAGTATTTT.

This clonotype appeared many times. The V call is TRBV29-1, the J call TRBJ2-5; D not resolved. V was trimmed by 3 bases and J by 2 bases, leaving 4 bases between them. The CDR3 is made up of 11 amino acids. CDR1 is SQVTM, CDR2 ANQGSEA, per germline. The CDR3 nucleotides read TGCAGCGTTGATGGACAAGAGACCCAGTACTTC. Translating gives CSVDGQETQYF.

As to this clonotype: This may stem from a read error, because a much larger clone lies one nucleotide away. This chain uses TRBV5-1 with TRBJ2-7; D call uncertain. V gave up 0 bases and J gave up 2 bases, with 9 bases separating them. CDR3 length: 14 amino acids. Germline values: CDR1 SGHRS, CDR2 YFSETQ. CDR3 DNA: TGCGCCAGCAGCTTGGTTCCAAGGCCCTACGAGCAGTACTTC. Protein product: CASSLVPRPYEQYF.

This clonotype has at least ten counts. The genes are TRBV10-3 and TRBJ2-3, with TRBD1 matching over 7 bases. Germline values: CDR1 ENHRY, CDR2 SYGVKD. The J segment lost 0 bases and the V segment lost 4 bases, leaving 7 bases of the junction unmatched. The CDR3 sequence is 16 residues long. In DNA, the CDR3 is TGTGCCATCAGTGTCGGGGACAGCCCTAGCACAGATACGCAGTATTTT. Its translation is CAISVGDSPSTDTQYF.

There are many counts of this clonotype. The CDR3 protein is CASSTGTGRFVYTF. The CDR3 DNA sequence: TGTGCCAGCAGTACCGGGACAGGGAGGTTTGTCTACACCTTC. The genes are TRBV2 and TRBJ1-2, with TRBD1 matching over 9 bases. The V and J ends lost 5 bases and 10 bases, in that order; junction bases with no gene match: 11. CDR3 length: 14 residues. The germline gives CDR1 SNHLY, CDR2 FYNNEI.

This clonotype was seen many times. The gene calls are TRBV2 and TRBJ1-5; weak D call: TRBD1 (6 bases). Trimming removed 4 bases at V and 5 bases at J, with 6 bases between. Per germline, CDR1 SNHLY and CDR2 FYNNEI. The CDR3 has 12 amino acids. Here the CDR3 reads CASSGTDQPQHF. The CDR3 region has the DNA TGTGCCAGCAGTGGGACAGATCAGCCCCAGCATTTT.

About this clonotype itself: Possible read error: a much larger clone is one base away. The rearrangement joins TRBV6-2 or TRBV6-3 to TRBJ1-6; 9 nucleotides line up with TRBD1. CDR1 is MNHEY and CDR2 is SVGEGT in the germline V gene. CDR3 length equals 14 residues. CDR3 in DNA: TGTGCCAGCAGTCGGACAGGGGACAATTCATCCCTCCACTTT. Translating gives CASSRTGDNSSLHF.

In this sample, this clonotype turned up many times. The genes are TRBV11-1 and TRBJ2-1; D unclear. The CDR3 loop spans 13 amino acids. Between the trimmed V and J ends, which lost 3 bases and 5 bases, there was a span of 8 bases. CDR1 is SGHAT and CDR2 is FQDESV in the germline V gene (reference sequence). The CDR3 reads CASSFSGDNEQFF. The CDR3 DNA reads TGTGCCAGCAGCTTCTCCGGAGACAATGAGCAGTTCTTC.

This clonotype appeared many times. The V and J genes are TRBV5-5 and TRBJ1-1; 8 bases fit TRBD1. The junction had 9 bases not matched to a gene; V was cut back by 2 bases and J by 0 bases. The length of the CDR3 is 17 residues. Germline V gives CDR1 SGHKS, CDR2 YYEKEE (reference sequence). This CDR3 is CASSFQGASFLNTEAFF. The CDR3 DNA follows: TGTGCCAGCAGCTTCCAGGGGGCGTCTTTTTTGAACACTGAAGCTTTCTTT.